Below are 3 T cell receptor beta chains sequenced from a single sample in a study of cytomegalovirus exposure and HLA in healthy donors. PCR was performed using 60 Vbeta and 13 Jbeta primers. Profiled with immunoSEQ multiplex PCR; TCRdb holds only in-frame clones, not every one. The sample has approximately 160,000 clones, approximately 78% seen once; the top ten hold less than 1%. Material: PBMCs. These receptors came from a girl aged 2-9 years in good health and CMV-seropositive.

The chain combines TRBV15 with TRBJ1-1, with no clear D. The CDR3 is made up of 14 amino acids. Germline V gene lookup returns CDR1 LNHNV and CDR2 YYDKDF (reference sequence). Trimming removed 2 bases from V and 10 bases from J, with 17 bases in between. CDR3 coding DNA: TGTGCCACCAGCAGATCCCGGACTGCTTTTGGAGCTTTCTTT. This sequence encodes CATSRSRTAFGAFF.

This chain connects TRBV6-4 to TRBJ2-7; 12 bases fit TRBD2. Trimming took 5 bases from V and 2 from J; bases not matched to a gene: 4. Germline-derived CDR1 and CDR2 are MRHNA and SNTAGT. The CDR3 is 15 residues long. The CDR3 region is CASSLLAGGTYEQYF. The CDR3 DNA follows: TGTGCCAGCAGTTTACTAGCGGGAGGAACCTACGAGCAGTACTTC.

The V gene is TRBV5-1, the J gene TRBJ2-1; 9 bases fit TRBD2. Germline loops: CDR1 SGHRS, CDR2 YFSETQ. The CDR3 covers 19 residues. Unmatched junction bases numbered 12, after V lost 0 bases and J lost 2 bases. CDR3: CASSLGGSDAGGPYNEQFF. The CDR3, as DNA: TGCGCCAGCAGCTTGGGAGGGAGCGACGCGGGAGGGCCCTACAATGAGCAGTTCTTC.